This T cell receptor beta chain stems from a study of T-cell memory formation after mild COVID-19. 5'RACE primed from the constant segment yielded TCR alpha and TCR beta cDNA libraries bearing sample barcodes and UMIs. Using its own MiXCR run on the 5' RACE reads, TCRdb lists one record per CDR3 protein. The repertoire holds approximately 410,000 distinct CDR3 sequences, roughly a quarter seen once, with under 15% in the top ten. This clonotype was seen a handful of times. What it binds is unknown. General observations from the study: CM and EM subsets held most contracting CD4+ clones; EMRA held CD8+ ones. The authors did not confirm SARS-CoV-2 specificity of second-wave clones peaking day 37. Clones that contracted from day 15 to 85 had balanced CD4/CD8; later expanders were CD4+ biased.

The CDR3 is made up of 14 amino acids. V gave up 8 bases and J gave up 4 bases, with 15 bases separating them. Germline values: CDR1 MNHEY, CDR2 SVGEGT. The sequence derives from an adult woman who had mild COVID-19 (a few samples of this study predate the infection). Cell type and time point are not known. Sequencing used PBMCs or a T cell subset sorted from them (not recorded which). The chain is built from TRBV6-2 or TRBV6-3 and TRBJ2-1; TRBD2 might be the D (6 bases). This CDR3 is CASSPLAAYNEQFF. In DNA, the CDR3 is TGTGCCAGCTCTCCACTAGCAGCTTACAATGAGCAGTTCTTC.